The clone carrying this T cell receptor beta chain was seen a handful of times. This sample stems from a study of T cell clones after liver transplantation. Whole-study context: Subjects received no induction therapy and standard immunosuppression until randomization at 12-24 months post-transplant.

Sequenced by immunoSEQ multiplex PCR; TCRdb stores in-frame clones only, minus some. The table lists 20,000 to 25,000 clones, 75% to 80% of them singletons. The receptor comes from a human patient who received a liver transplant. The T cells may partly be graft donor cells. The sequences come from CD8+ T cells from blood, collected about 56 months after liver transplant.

CDR3 coding DNA: TGTGCCAGCAACCTTAGCGGGGGGAGGGAGCAGTACTTC. This encodes CASNLSGGREQYF. V and J are TRBV6-1 and TRBJ2-7; 10 nucleotides align to TRBD2. The CDR3 has 13 amino acids. The V and J ends lost 7 bases and 7 bases, in that order; junction bases with no gene match: 7. CDR1 and CDR2 from the germline V gene are MNHNS and SASEGT.